Sequencing of this T cell receptor beta chain was carried out in a study of cytotoxic CD8 clonotypes in ibrutinib-treated CLL. Study-wide background: Each sample contained, on average, almost 260,000 productive templates and about 88,000 productive rearrangements.

The CDR3 spans 15 residues. V lost 3 bases and J 4 bases, leaving 12 bases between the germline ends. Germline assignment: CDR1 KGHSH and CDR2 LQKENI. The targeted sequencing depth was 1 in 200,000 to 1 in 1 million T cells. Profiling relied on immunoSEQ multiplex PCR, and the TCRdb table lists in-frame clones only, not all of them. The sample yields 95,000 to 100,000 clones, around 80% seen once. This specimen consisted of PBMCs, obtained after 12 months of ibrutinib treatment. This chain uses TRBV18 with TRBJ2-2, with D uncertain. This clonotype was obtained from a human donor with chronic lymphocytic leukemia. The CDR3 is CASSPVQIGTGELFF. CDR3 in DNA: TGTGCCAGCTCACCGGTACAGATAGGCACCGGGGAGCTGTTTTTT.